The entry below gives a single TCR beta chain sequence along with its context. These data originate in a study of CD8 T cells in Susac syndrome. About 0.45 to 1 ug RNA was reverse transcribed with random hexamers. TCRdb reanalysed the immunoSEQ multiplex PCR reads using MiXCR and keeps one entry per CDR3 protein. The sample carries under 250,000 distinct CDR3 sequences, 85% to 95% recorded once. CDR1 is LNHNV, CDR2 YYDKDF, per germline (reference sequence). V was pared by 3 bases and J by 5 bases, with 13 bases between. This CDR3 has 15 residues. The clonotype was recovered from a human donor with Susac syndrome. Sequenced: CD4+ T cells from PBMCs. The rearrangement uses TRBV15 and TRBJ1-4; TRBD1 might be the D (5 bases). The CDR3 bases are TGTGCCACCAGCAGGACGACAGTTACCAATGAAAAACTGTTTTTT. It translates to CATSRTTVTNEKLFF.